Below are 30 T cell receptor beta chains sequenced from a single sample in a study of blood T cells in healthy people across ages. A sample-barcoded 5' primer and a J-beta primer mix were used in a second PCR of about 7 to 12 cycles. Using its own MiXCR run on the 5' RACE reads, TCRdb lists one record per CDR3 protein. There are almost 800,000 distinct CDR3 sequences in the sample; more than 45% occur only once, and roughly 22% lies in the top ten. Input material: blood. The source of these receptors is a man younger than 40 in good health.

In its sample, this clonotype was seen once. The rearrangement uses TRBV5-5 and TRBJ2-6; D remains unclear. Germline assignment: CDR1 SGHKS and CDR2 YYEKEE (reference sequence). There are 14 residues in the CDR3. Trimming left V 5 bases short and J 3 bases short, with 9 bases between. The chain's CDR3 is CASRMGYGANVLTF. As DNA, the CDR3 is TGTGCCAGCAGAATGGGGTATGGGGCCAACGTCCTGACTTTC.

In its sample, this clonotype was seen a few times. CDR3 protein: CAISESPHEQYF. CDR3 coding DNA: TGTGCCATCAGTGAGTCCCCCCACGAGCAGTACTTC. This chain links TRBV10-3 with TRBJ2-7; D ambiguous. The V end was cut by 0 bases, the J end by 5 bases, with 5 bases between. Per germline, CDR1 ENHRY and CDR2 SYGVKD. This CDR3 is 12 amino acids long.

This clonotype was counted between two and nine times. The rearrangement uses TRBV9 and TRBJ2-7; D gene uncertain. The CDR3 totals 13 residues. V shed 0 bases and J shed 7 bases, with 11 bases lying between them. Germline CDR1 is SGDLS and CDR2 is YYNGEE. CDR3 coding DNA: TGTGCCAGCAGCGTAGGGTTCCCCAATGAGCAGTACTTC. Amino acids: CASSVGFPNEQYF.

This chain joins TRBV20-1 and TRBJ2-5; 11 nucleotides line up with TRBD2. V gave up 3 bases and J gave up 5 bases; unmatched junction bases: 8. Germline V CDR1 and CDR2: DFQATT, SNEGSKA (reference sequence). There are 15 residues in the CDR3. The CDR3, as DNA: TGCAGTGCTAGTTTAGCGGGGGGGTTCAGGGAGACCCAGTACTTC. It translates to CSASLAGGFRETQYF.

This clonotype has a handful of counts. This chain links TRBV4-2 with TRBJ2-3; 9 nucleotides align to TRBD1. V was clipped by 0 bases and J by 2 bases; unmatched bases: 3. This CDR3 is 16 amino acids long. Germline V gene lookup returns CDR1 LGHNA and CDR2 YNFKEQ. CDR3 protein: CASSQEDRGHTDTQYF. DNA for the CDR3: TGTGCCAGCAGCCAAGAGGACAGGGGACACACAGATACGCAGTATTTT.

This clonotype has a handful of counts. The chain combines TRBV28 with TRBJ2-6; the D gene is possibly TRBD1 (6 bases). CDR1 is MDHEN and CDR2 is SYDVKM in the germline V gene. Trimming took off 10 bases at V and 3 bases at J, with 22 bases between the two ends. This CDR3 spans 17 amino acids. The CDR3 nucleotides read TGTGCCATCACTAATGGGGGCCATTGGGGTGGGGCCAACGTCCTGACTTTC. The encoded protein is CAITNGGHWGGANVLTF.

The gene calls are TRBV5-1 and TRBJ2-5; weak D call: TRBD2 (6 bases). TRBJ2-7 explains the end of the DNA better; the J call may be wrong. The germline V gene has CDR1 SGHRS and CDR2 YFSETQ. The CDR3 has 13 residues. The CDR3 sequence is CASSLDAGHEQYF. CDR3 sequence (DNA): TGCGCCAGCAGCTTGGATGCGGGGCACGAGCAGTACTTC.

The V call is TRBV29-1, the J call TRBJ2-5; D ambiguous. TRBJ2-7 matches the DNA end more closely, so the J call is doubtful. This CDR3 region has 13 residues. Germline V gives CDR1 SQVTM, CDR2 ANQGSEA. Written as DNA, the CDR3 is TGCAGCGTTGAAGGTAGTAGGACCTACGAGCAGTACTTC. As protein: CSVEGSRTYEQYF.

Details on this clonotype: A much larger clone differs by one base, so this may be a read error. This chain uses TRBV5-5 with TRBJ1-1; 8 positions agree with TRBD1. The CDR3 length is 13 residues. J was trimmed by 3 bases and V by 4 bases; bases with no gene match: 2. The germline V gene encodes CDR1 SGHKS and CDR2 YYEKEE (reference sequence). The CDR3 nucleotides are TGTGCCAGCAGCCGACAGGGGCACACTGAAGCTTTCTTT. It yields the protein CASSRQGHTEAFF.

For the CDR3, the DNA is TGTGCCAACTGGTTCCCGAACACTGAAGCTTTCTTT. This sequence encodes CANWFPNTEAFF. The chain has TRBV2 and TRBJ1-1; unclear D gene. Per germline, CDR1 SNHLY and CDR2 FYNNEI. Trimming cost V 10 bases and J 1 base, with 10 bases left between them. The CDR3 runs 12 residues.

The chain combines TRBV4-2 with TRBJ2-7, with D perhaps matching TRBD2 (6 bases). The CDR3 is 15 amino acids. Germline V gene sequence: CDR1 LGHNA, CDR2 YNFKEQ. Trimming removed 1 base at V and 3 bases at J, with 13 bases between. CDR3 loop: CASSQVSGNYYEQYF. DNA for the CDR3: TGTGCCAGCAGCCAAGTTAGCGGTAACTACTACGAGCAGTACTTC.

The chain recombines TRBV21-1 with TRBJ1-2. TRBV21-1 is a known pseudogene. The CDR3 length is 16 residues. The CDR3 is CAEGRGLLSSDYGYTF. CDR3 bases: TGTGCCGAAGGGAGGGGTCTCCTTTCCTCTGACTATGGCTACACCTTC.

On this clonotype itself: A much larger clone sits a single nucleotide away, making a read error possible. This chain uses TRBV4-1 with TRBJ2-5; D might be TRBD2 (5 bases). Germline loops: CDR1 MGHRA, CDR2 YSYEKL. The CDR3 sequence is 14 residues long. The V end lost 7 bases, the J end lost 3 bases, and 15 bases lay between the germline ends. The CDR3 reads CASNPRGGEETQYF. In DNA, the CDR3 is TGCGCCAGCAACCCCCGGGGTGGAGAAGAGACCCAGTACTTC.

CDR3 sequence: CSVEEGDGNTIYF. As DNA, the CDR3 is TGCAGCGTTGAAGAGGGGGACGGAAACACCATATATTTT. The J gene is TRBJ1-3, the V gene TRBV29-1, with D maybe TRBD1 (5 bases). Per germline, CDR1 SQVTM and CDR2 ANQGSEA. The CDR3 is 13 residues long. V was trimmed by 0 bases and J by 4 bases, leaving 7 bases between them.

The chain employs TRBV7-7 and TRBJ2-5, with TRBD1 matching 8 bases. From germline, CDR1 is SSHAT and CDR2 FNYEAQ (reference sequence). V was clipped by 4 bases and J by 2 bases; unmatched bases: 6. The CDR3 totals 15 residues. This CDR3 is CASSSTRTGQETQYF. The CDR3 DNA follows: TGTGCCAGCAGCTCCACCCGGACAGGGCAAGAGACCCAGTACTTC.

The genes are TRBV28 and TRBJ2-3; D remains unclear. Trimming took off 9 bases at V and 6 bases at J, with 10 bases between the two ends. The CDR3 extends over 11 amino acids. Germline CDR1 reads MDHEN; CDR2 reads SYDVKM. The DNA of the CDR3 is TGTGCCAGTGAACGTGCGGATACGCAGTATTTT. Its protein product is CASERADTQYF.

The chain combines TRBV4-3 with TRBJ2-3; TRBD2 matches 11 bases. CDR3 length equals 15 residues. Trimming at V came to 5 bases and at J to 2 bases, leaving 3 bases not matched to a gene. From germline, CDR1 is LGHNA and CDR2 YSLEER. The CDR3 region has the DNA TGCGCCAGCAGCGCGACTAGCGGGGACACAGATACGCAGTATTTT. Translated: CASSATSGDTDTQYF.

Note on this clonotype: The junction departs from germline at one end; a sequencing error may be responsible. This chain uses TRBV10-3 with TRBJ2-7; no clear D. The germline V gene has CDR1 ENHRY and CDR2 SYGVKD. The CDR3 contains 15 residues. As DNA, the CDR3 is TGTGCCACCAGTGACCCACGAAAGAGCTCCTACGAGCAGTACTTC. Amino acid sequence: CATSDPRKSSYEQYF.

This clonotype was picked up a small number of times. The chain carries TRBV7-9 and TRBJ2-7; TRBD2 matches at 9 bases. Per germline, CDR1 SEHNR and CDR2 FQNEAQ (reference sequence). The CDR3 is made up of 16 amino acids. Trimming took 9 bases from V and 2 from J; bases not matched to a gene: 14. The CDR3 is CASSASSGGRAYEQYF. Here the CDR3 DNA reads TGTGCCAGTTCAGCTTCCTCTGGCGGGAGGGCCTACGAGCAGTACTTC.

The genes are TRBV5-1 and TRBJ1-2; a weak D match, TRBD1 (5 bases). This CDR3 is 13 amino acids long. Trimming took off 4 bases at V and 12 bases at J, with 19 bases between the two ends. CDR1 is SGHRS and CDR2 is YFSETQ in the germline V gene. The CDR3 loop is CASSVGAGMSNTF. CDR3 in DNA: TGCGCCAGCAGCGTAGGGGCGGGGATGAGCAACACCTTC.

The gene calls are TRBV27 and TRBJ2-4, with 9 bases lining up with TRBD1. Germline V lookup: CDR1 MNHEY, CDR2 SMNVEV (reference sequence). The CDR3 spans 18 residues. Losses at the gene ends were 5 bases for V and 0 bases for J; bases not matched to a gene: 11. CDR3 nucleotides: TGTGCCAGCAGTCCCCGGACAGGGGAGGGGATAGCCAAAAACATTCAGTACTTC. Protein product: CASSPRTGEGIAKNIQYF.

In its sample, this clonotype was seen a few times. This chain connects TRBV20-1 to TRBJ2-7; D is unresolved. From germline, CDR1 is DFQATT and CDR2 SNEGSKA (reference sequence). Trimming left V 3 bases short and J 6 bases short, with 15 bases between. The CDR3 totals 13 residues. CDR3 residues: CSARAGFGSEQYF. The CDR3 nucleotides are TGCAGTGCTAGGGCCGGTTTTGGTAGCGAGCAGTACTTC.

In this sample, this clonotype turned up many times. V is TRBV10-3 and J is TRBJ2-5; D is uncertain. Trimming shortened V by 6 bases and J by 0 bases, and 8 bases separated the two germline ends. CDR1 is ENHRY and CDR2 is SYGVKD in the germline V gene. The length of the CDR3 is 13 residues. The CDR3 DNA sequence: TGTGCCATCAGGAGCTTCGACCAAGAGACCCAGTACTTC. Translated: CAIRSFDQETQYF.

This chain connects TRBV20-1 to TRBJ1-5, with 7 positions matching TRBD1. V lost 0 bases and J lost 3; bases outside the gene matches: 5. The length of the CDR3 is 15 residues. CDR1 and CDR2 from the germline V gene are DFQATT and SNEGSKA (reference sequence). CDR3: CSAREPRGDNQPQHF. For the CDR3, the DNA is TGCAGTGCTAGAGAGCCCAGGGGGGACAATCAGCCCCAGCATTTT.

This chain links TRBV28 with TRBJ1-2, with 7 bases matching TRBD1. The CDR3 spans 16 residues. The germline V gene encodes CDR1 MDHEN and CDR2 SYDVKM. The trim removed 6 bases at V and 4 bases at J, leaving 14 bases unmatched. CDR3: CASSARQGTLTYGYTF. In nucleotides, the CDR3 is TGTGCCAGCAGCGCCAGACAGGGAACCCTTACCTATGGCTACACCTTC.

The chain uses TRBV6-5 and TRBJ1-5, with D perhaps TRBD1 (5 bases). CDR3 length: 14 amino acids. Germline V lookup: CDR1 MNHEY, CDR2 SVGAGI. V dropped 5 bases and J dropped 0 bases, with 8 bases sitting between them. The CDR3 spells CASSRGYSNQPQHF. CDR3 coding DNA: TGTGCCAGCAGTAGGGGCTATAGCAATCAGCCCCAGCATTTT.

In its sample, this clonotype was seen a few times. The gene calls are TRBV15 and TRBJ2-2, with a tentative D call TRBD1 (6 bases). Trimming removed 1 base from V and 6 bases from J, with 12 bases in between. CDR3 length: 15 residues. Germline V CDR1 and CDR2: LNHNV, YYDKDF (reference sequence). The CDR3 is CATSRALQGPGELFF. CDR3 DNA: TGTGCCACCAGCAGAGCGCTCCAGGGGCCCGGGGAGCTGTTTTTT.

CDR3 in amino acids: CASSLYTMNTEAFF. CDR3 DNA sequence: TGTGCCAGCAGCTTATACACCATGAACACTGAAGCTTTCTTT. The V gene is TRBV7-9, the J gene TRBJ1-1; no clear D. The germline V and J ends were trimmed by 2 bases and 0 bases, with 7 bases remaining between them. The CDR3 is 14 amino acids. Germline CDR1 and CDR2: SEHNR and FQNEAQ (reference sequence).

J is TRBJ2-3 and V is TRBV9, with 9 nucleotides matching TRBD1. The length of the CDR3 is 15 residues. V was clipped by 3 bases and J by 3 bases; unmatched bases: 5. Looked up from germline, CDR1 is SGDLS and CDR2 is YYNGEE. The CDR3, as DNA: TGTGCCAGCAGCGAGACAGGGGGAGGTACAGATACGCAGTATTTT. Its translation: CASSETGGGTDTQYF. Filled out from reference TRBV9 and TRBJ2-3, the complete variable domain reads DSGVTQTPKHLITATGQRVTLRCSPRSGDLSVYWYQQSLDQGLQFLIQYYNGEERAKGNILERFSAQQFPDLHSELNLSSLELGDSALYFCASSETGGGTDTQYFGPGTRLTVL.

The chain is built from TRBV14 and TRBJ2-1; D gene uncertain. Trimming removed 9 bases from V and 7 bases from J, with 16 bases in between. The CDR3 length is 13 residues. Germline V gene data show CDR1 as SGHDN and CDR2 as FVKESK. CDR3 coding DNA: TGTGCCAGTAACTCCTACTATGGAAATGAGCAGTTCTTC. Protein: CASNSYYGNEQFF.